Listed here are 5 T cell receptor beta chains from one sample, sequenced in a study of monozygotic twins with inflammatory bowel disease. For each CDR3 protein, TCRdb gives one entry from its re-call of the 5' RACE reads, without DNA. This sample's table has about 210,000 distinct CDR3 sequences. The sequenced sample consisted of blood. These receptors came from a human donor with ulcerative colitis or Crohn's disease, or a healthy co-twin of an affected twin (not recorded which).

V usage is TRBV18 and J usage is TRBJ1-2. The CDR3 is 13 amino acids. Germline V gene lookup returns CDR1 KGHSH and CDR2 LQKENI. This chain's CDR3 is CASSPTDNYGYTF.

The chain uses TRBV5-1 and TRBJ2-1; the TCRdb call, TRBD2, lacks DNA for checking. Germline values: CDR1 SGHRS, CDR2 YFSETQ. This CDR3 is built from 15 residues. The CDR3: CASSFTGTSGNEQFF.

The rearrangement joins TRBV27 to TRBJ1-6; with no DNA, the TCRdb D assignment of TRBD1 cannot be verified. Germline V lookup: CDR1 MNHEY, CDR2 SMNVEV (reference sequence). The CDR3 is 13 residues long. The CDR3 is CASSFDSYSPLHF.

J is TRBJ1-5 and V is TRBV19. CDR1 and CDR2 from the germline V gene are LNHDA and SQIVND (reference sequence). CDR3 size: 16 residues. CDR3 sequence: CASSMPRDLSNQPQHF. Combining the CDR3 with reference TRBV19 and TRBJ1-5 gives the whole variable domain DGGITQSPKYLFRKEGQNVTLSCEQNLNHDAMYWYRQDPGQGLRLIYYSQIVNDFQKGDIAEGYSVSREKKESFPLTVTSAQKNPTAFYLCASSMPRDLSNQPQHFGDGTRLSIL.

The CDR3 is CASSLQGPEKLFF. The chain combines TRBV12-3 or TRBV12-4 with TRBJ1-4; the D call of TRBD1 rests on TCRdb alone, since no DNA is present to check it. The CDR3 covers 13 residues.